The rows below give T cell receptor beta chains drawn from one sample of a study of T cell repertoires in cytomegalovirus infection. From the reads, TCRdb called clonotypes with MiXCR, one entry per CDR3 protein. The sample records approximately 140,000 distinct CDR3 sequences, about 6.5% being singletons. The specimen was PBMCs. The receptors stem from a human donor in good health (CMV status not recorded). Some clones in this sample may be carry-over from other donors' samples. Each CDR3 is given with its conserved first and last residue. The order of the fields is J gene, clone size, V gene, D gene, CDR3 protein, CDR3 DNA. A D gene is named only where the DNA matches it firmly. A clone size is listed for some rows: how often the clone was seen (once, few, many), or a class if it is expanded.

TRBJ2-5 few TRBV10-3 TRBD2 CAISELAGGRGQETQYF TGTGCCATCAGTGAGTTAGCGGGGGGCCGGGGCCAAGAGACCCAGTACTTC
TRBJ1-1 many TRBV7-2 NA CASSRESTRTEAFF TGTGCCAGCAGCCGGGAATCCACGAGGACTGAAGCTTTCTTT
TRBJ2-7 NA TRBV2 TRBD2 CASFPRGGATYEQYF TGTGCCAGCTTCCCCCGGGGAGGGGCGACCTACGAGCAGTACTTC
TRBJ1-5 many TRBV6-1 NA CASSERPEGRGNQPQHF TGTGCCAGCAGTGAACGCCCAGAGGGGAGGGGGAATCAGCCCCAGCATTTT
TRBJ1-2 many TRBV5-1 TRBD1 CASSLEWTGINYGYTF TGCGCCAGCAGCTTGGAGTGGACAGGGATTAACTATGGCTACACCTTC
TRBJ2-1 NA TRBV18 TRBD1 CASSPYSGQGANNEQFF TGTGCCAGCTCACCTTACTCCGGACAGGGGGCGAACAATGAGCAGTTCTTC
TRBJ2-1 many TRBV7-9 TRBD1 CASSLRGTGDHNEQFF TGTGCCAGCAGCTTAAGGGGGACAGGGGATCACAATGAGCAGTTCTTC
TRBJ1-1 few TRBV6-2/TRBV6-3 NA CASAPRLGTEAFF TGTGCCAGCGCCCCGAGGTTGGGCACTGAAGCTTTCTTT
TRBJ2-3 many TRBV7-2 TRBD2 CASSRRSGGSTDTQYF TGTGCCAGCAGCCGCAGGAGCGGGGGGTCCACAGATACGCAGTATTTT
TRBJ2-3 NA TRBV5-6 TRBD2 CASSLGGGGSDTQYF TGTGCCAGCAGCTTGGGCGGCGGGGGTTCAGATACGCAGTATTTT